This TCR beta chain was sequenced during a study of OX40 agonist ivuxolimab in advanced cancers. Some background on the complete study: Ivuxolimab, which targeted the costimulatory receptor OX40 (CD134), was an agonistic, fully human IgG2 monoclonal antibody. In the dose-escalation cohort, more than 75% of patients were male, and the mean age was approximately 55 years, with a range of about 20 to 79. Intravenous ivuxolimab was administered to patients every 2 weeks at six dose levels: 0.01, 0.1, 0.3, 1.5, 3 and 10 mg/kg. Patients were allowed to have had prior anti-PD-1, anti-PD-L1 or anti-CTLA-4 therapy, and 40% of the dose-escalation patients had been treated with checkpoint inhibitors. The paper reports the monotherapy dose-escalation portion (N of about 50 patients) of the phase I ivuxolimab trial. Of the roughly 51 dose-escalation patients, hepatocellular carcinoma was present in about 20, melanoma in roughly 15, renal cell carcinoma in 9 and head and neck cancer in 9. The purpose of peripheral TCRbeta sequencing was to test whether ivuxolimab changed TCR sequence diversity and led to clonal T-cell expansion. Partial responses occurred in three dose-escalation patients: two with cutaneous melanoma and one with hepatocellular carcinoma. General study outcomes and caveats: Antigen specificity was not determined for the clonally expanded peripheral T cells. At doses from 0.1 to 3.0 mg/kg, clonal expansion was seen in both CD4+ and CD8+ blood T cells between baseline and week 6. On average, CD8+ T cells showed more expanded clones than CD4+ T cells after ivuxolimab. In the 0.1-3.0 mg/kg groups, partial responders were among the patients with the lowest normalized peripheral clonal expansion, particularly in CD8+ T cells. Low levels of normalized T-cell clonal expansion were also seen in some patients who did not respond.

CDR1 and CDR2 were assigned from the germline V gene (reference sequence) as MNHEY and SMNVEV. From the cysteine through the phenylalanine, the CDR3 covers 16 amino acids. Only the CDR3 DNA is retained, 48 bases long and in frame from the first base. At the junction V is shortened by 3 bases and J by 6 bases; bases outside the gene matches: 10. Genomic DNA was isolated from the sorted cells so that the TCRbeta CDR3 region could be sequenced. The immunoSEQ Assay was used for sequencing of TCRbeta CDR3 regions. Entries here come from immuneACCESS through TCRdb and include only in-frame sequences with V and J called. Some clones fail to appear in such tables; in the studies checked, an unresolved V gene covers under half of the shortfall, and the cause of the remainder is unknown. The sample data list 50,000 to 65,000 clones, and 88% of these were observed just once. 0.67% of the sample goes to the ten largest clones.

The trial excluded patients who had a history of autoimmune disease or who were on systemic immunosuppression. In every dose cohort, peripheral blood was drawn for TCR sequencing at baseline, cycle 4 day 1, and cycle 7 day 1. Samples came from an open-label, multicenter, first-in-human phase I dose-escalation trial of ivuxolimab. Adults with locally advanced or metastatic melanoma, renal cell, hepatocellular, or head and neck squamous cell carcinoma were enrolled in the trial. CD4+ and CD8+ T cells were sorted separately from peripheral blood before TCR sequencing. There are a few counts of this clone. The antigen it binds to is not known. Base-call qualities are not available, and no considerably larger clone is one nucleotide away.

The chain is made from TRBV27 and TRBJ2-2; TRBD1 lines up with 7 middle nucleotides. The sequencing used CD4+ or CD8+ T cells sorted from blood, collected in a trial of the OX40 agonist ivuxolimab. The sequence was collected from an adult with an advanced solid tumor such as melanoma, head and neck, liver or kidney cancer. The CDR3 here reads CASSFGQAGVPGELFF. The nucleotide sequence reads as follows: TGTGCCAGCAGTTTCGGACAGGCAGGAGTCCCCGGGGAGCTGTTTTTT.